A selection of T cell receptor beta chains follows, all from one sample in a study of shared clonotypes between healthy human individuals. Clones were sequenced by immunoSEQ multiplex PCR, and TCRdb holds only the in-frame ones, with some missing. The top ten clones hold more than 0.9% of a sample with about 1.5 million clones, approximately 97% of them seen once. Sample: naive CD4+ T cells sorted from blood. These receptors were taken from a man aged 25 to 40 in good health. CDR3s include the opening cysteine and the closing phenylalanine or tryptophan. The D gene is left open where the match is weak. Expanded clones are given a class, and other clones once, few, many or no size at all.

V gene: TRBV2; clone size: NA; D gene: NA; J gene: TRBJ2-3; CDR3 protein: CASRGLGTDTQYF; CDR3 DNA: TGTGCCAGCAGGGGGCTCGGGACAGATACGCAGTATTTT
V gene: TRBV6-4; clone size: NA; D gene: NA; J gene: TRBJ2-3; CDR3 protein: CASSEQPHSTDTQYF; CDR3 DNA: TGTGCCAGCAGTGAACAGCCCCATAGCACAGATACGCAGTATTTT
V gene: TRBV11-2; clone size: NA; D gene: TRBD2; J gene: TRBJ2-1; CDR3 protein: CASSFHGTSGRGRNEQFF; CDR3 DNA: TGTGCCAGCAGCTTCCATGGGACTAGCGGGAGAGGACGGAATGAGCAGTTCTTC
V gene: TRBV25-1; clone size: NA; D gene: NA; J gene: TRBJ1-5; CDR3 protein: CASSLTGSNQPQHF; CDR3 DNA: TGTGCCAGCAGCCTAACAGGGTCCAATCAGCCCCAGCATTTT
V gene: TRBV27; clone size: NA; D gene: TRBD1; J gene: TRBJ2-6; CDR3 protein: CASSRGPGQGSHRANVLTF; CDR3 DNA: TGTGCCAGCAGTCGAGGCCCGGGACAGGGGTCCCACCGGGCCAACGTCCTGACTTTC
V gene: TRBV5-1; clone size: NA; D gene: NA; J gene: TRBJ2-1; CDR3 protein: CASSQRSYNEQFF; CDR3 DNA: TGCGCCAGCAGCCAACGGAGCTACAATGAGCAGTTCTTC
V gene: TRBV5-1; clone size: NA; D gene: NA; J gene: TRBJ1-1; CDR3 protein: CASSSTGREAFF; CDR3 DNA: TGCGCCAGCAGCTCCACCGGGAGAGAAGCTTTCTTT
V gene: TRBV4-1; clone size: NA; D gene: NA; J gene: TRBJ1-4; CDR3 protein: CASSQVLDEKLFF; CDR3 DNA: TGCGCCAGCAGCCAAGTACTAGATGAAAAACTGTTTTTT
V gene: TRBV20-1; clone size: NA; D gene: NA; J gene: TRBJ1-2; CDR3 protein: CSARDGGYTF; CDR3 DNA: TGCAGTGCTAGAGACGGTGGCTACACCTTC
V gene: TRBV2; clone size: NA; D gene: TRBD1; J gene: TRBJ1-5; CDR3 protein: CASSNDRGKGQPQHF; CDR3 DNA: TGTGCCAGCAGTAACGACAGGGGGAAGGGTCAGCCCCAGCATTTT
V gene: TRBV5-6; clone size: NA; D gene: NA; J gene: TRBJ2-2; CDR3 protein: CASRLTGTGELFF; CDR3 DNA: TGTGCCAGCAGGTTGACAGGAACCGGGGAGCTGTTTTTT
V gene: TRBV9; clone size: NA; D gene: TRBD1; J gene: TRBJ1-1; CDR3 protein: CASSAATGRIGEAFF; CDR3 DNA: TGTGCCAGCAGCGCCGCGACAGGGCGAATTGGTGAAGCTTTCTTT
V gene: TRBV28; clone size: NA; D gene: NA; J gene: TRBJ1-1; CDR3 protein: CASGTTGGVNTEAFF; CDR3 DNA: TGTGCCAGCGGGACGACGGGGGGAGTGAACACTGAAGCTTTCTTT
V gene: TRBV5-1; clone size: NA; D gene: NA; J gene: TRBJ2-7; CDR3 protein: CASSLLSGEHYEQYF; CDR3 DNA: TGCGCCAGCAGCTTGTTGTCAGGGGAACATTACGAGCAGTACTTC
V gene: TRBV27; clone size: once; D gene: NA; J gene: TRBJ1-2; CDR3 protein: CASGWGGALGYGYTF; CDR3 DNA: TGTGCCAGTGGGTGGGGTGGGGCTCTCGGCTATGGCTACACCTTC
V gene: TRBV10-3; clone size: NA; D gene: NA; J gene: TRBJ2-7; CDR3 protein: CAIRKDTYEQYF; CDR3 DNA: TGTGCCATCAGAAAGGATACTTACGAGCAGTACTTC
V gene: TRBV27; clone size: NA; D gene: NA; J gene: TRBJ2-2; CDR3 protein: CASGLAGGTGELFF; CDR3 DNA: TGTGCCAGCGGTCTGGCCGGGGGCACCGGGGAGCTGTTTTTT
V gene: TRBV5-1; clone size: NA; D gene: NA; J gene: TRBJ2-7; CDR3 protein: CASSLLPMGEQYF; CDR3 DNA: TGCGCCAGCAGCTTGCTCCCTATGGGCGAGCAGTACTTC
V gene: TRBV28; clone size: NA; D gene: NA; J gene: TRBJ2-5; CDR3 protein: CATQLGIETQYF; CDR3 DNA: TGTGCCACCCAGCTTGGGATAGAGACCCAGTACTTC
V gene: TRBV9; clone size: NA; D gene: NA; J gene: TRBJ2-5; CDR3 protein: CASSMPGQEDVLETQYF; CDR3 DNA: TGTGCCAGCAGCATGCCGGGACAAGAAGACGTTCTGGAGACCCAGTACTTC
V gene: TRBV11-2; clone size: NA; D gene: NA; J gene: TRBJ2-3; CDR3 protein: CASSLAGTDTQYF; CDR3 DNA: TGTGCCAGCAGCTTAGCAGGAACAGATACGCAGTATTTT
V gene: TRBV30; clone size: NA; D gene: NA; J gene: TRBJ1-3; CDR3 protein: CAWSLGPIPIGNTIYF; CDR3 DNA: TGTGCCTGGAGTCTAGGTCCCATCCCAATTGGAAACACCATATATTTT
V gene: TRBV11-3; clone size: NA; D gene: TRBD2; J gene: TRBJ2-2; CDR3 protein: CASSSGGSGELFF; CDR3 DNA: TGTGCCAGCAGCTCCGGGGGGTCCGGGGAGCTGTTTTTT
V gene: TRBV7-3; clone size: NA; D gene: NA; J gene: TRBJ1-1; CDR3 protein: CASSSGRRRGSEAFF; CDR3 DNA: TGTGCCAGCAGCTCCGGAAGGAGGAGGGGCTCAGAAGCTTTCTTT
V gene: TRBV5-4; clone size: NA; D gene: TRBD1; J gene: TRBJ1-5; CDR3 protein: CASSSGGGNQPQHF; CDR3 DNA: TGTGCCAGCAGCTCAGGGGGAGGCAATCAGCCCCAGCATTTT
V gene: TRBV29-1; clone size: NA; D gene: NA; J gene: TRBJ2-7; CDR3 protein: CSVEDLPHEQYF; CDR3 DNA: TGCAGCGTTGAAGATCTCCCGCACGAGCAGTACTTC
V gene: TRBV25-1; clone size: NA; D gene: NA; J gene: TRBJ2-1; CDR3 protein: CASSETGVLRNEQFF; CDR3 DNA: TGTGCCAGCAGTGAAACGGGAGTCCTTCGGAATGAGCAGTTCTTC
V gene: TRBV5-6; clone size: NA; D gene: NA; J gene: TRBJ2-3; CDR3 protein: CASSLFLGATDTQYF; CDR3 DNA: TGTGCCAGCAGCTTGTTCCTTGGGGCCACAGATACGCAGTATTTT
V gene: TRBV14; clone size: NA; D gene: NA; J gene: TRBJ2-1; CDR3 protein: CASSHFLEYNEQFF; CDR3 DNA: TGTGCCAGCAGCCACTTTCTAGAATACAATGAGCAGTTCTTC
V gene: TRBV5-1; clone size: NA; D gene: TRBD1; J gene: TRBJ2-6; CDR3 protein: CASSPAGQGPSGANVLTF; CDR3 DNA: TGCGCCAGCAGCCCGGCCGGACAGGGCCCCTCTGGGGCCAACGTCCTGACTTTC
V gene: TRBV7-5; clone size: NA; D gene: NA; J gene: TRBJ2-1; CDR3 protein: CVRSFYCLAGEGEQFF; CDR3 DNA: TGTGTCAGAAGCTTCTATTGCCTAGCGGGAGAAGGTGAGCAGTTCTTC
V gene: TRBV10-3; clone size: NA; D gene: TRBD1; J gene: TRBJ2-5; CDR3 protein: CAISETIGDSQETQYF; CDR3 DNA: TGTGCCATCAGTGAGACCATTGGGGACAGCCAAGAGACCCAGTACTTC
V gene: TRBV10-2; clone size: NA; D gene: NA; J gene: TRBJ2-2; CDR3 protein: CASSESRVTGELFF; CDR3 DNA: TGCGCCAGCAGTGAGTCCAGGGTTACCGGGGAGCTGTTTTTT
V gene: TRBV29-1; clone size: NA; D gene: TRBD2; J gene: TRBJ2-7; CDR3 protein: CSVRTTSGSYEQYF; CDR3 DNA: TGCAGCGTTCGAACGACTAGCGGGAGCTACGAGCAGTACTTC
V gene: TRBV30; clone size: NA; D gene: NA; J gene: TRBJ1-2; CDR3 protein: CAWSDGVLGYTF; CDR3 DNA: TGTGCCTGGAGTGACGGAGTTTTGGGCTACACCTTC
V gene: TRBV18; clone size: NA; D gene: NA; J gene: TRBJ2-7; CDR3 protein: CASSPPAGASREQYF; CDR3 DNA: TGTGCCAGCTCACCACCGGCGGGGGCTTCACGAGAGCAGTACTTC
V gene: TRBV6-1; clone size: NA; D gene: TRBD1; J gene: TRBJ1-2; CDR3 protein: CASSERDRGRNGYTF; CDR3 DNA: TGTGCCAGCAGTGAAAGGGACAGGGGGCGGAATGGCTACACCTTC
V gene: TRBV5-6; clone size: NA; D gene: NA; J gene: TRBJ2-5; CDR3 protein: CASSFRLPQETQYF; CDR3 DNA: TGTGCCAGCAGCTTTCGACTACCTCAAGAGACCCAGTACTTC
V gene: TRBV2; clone size: NA; D gene: NA; J gene: TRBJ1-1; CDR3 protein: CASSEEVNTEAFF; CDR3 DNA: TGTGCCAGCAGTGAAGAAGTGAACACTGAAGCTTTCTTT
V gene: TRBV7-6; clone size: NA; D gene: NA; J gene: TRBJ1-4; CDR3 protein: CASSLATRATNEKLFF; CDR3 DNA: TGTGCCAGCAGCTTAGCGACGCGTGCAACTAATGAAAAACTGTTTTTT
V gene: TRBV7-9; clone size: NA; D gene: TRBD2; J gene: TRBJ2-1; CDR3 protein: CASSRGGHEEQFF; CDR3 DNA: TGTGCCAGCAGCCGGGGGGGACACGAGGAGCAGTTCTTC
V gene: TRBV11-3; clone size: NA; D gene: TRBD1; J gene: TRBJ2-2; CDR3 protein: CASRYGTADTGELFF; CDR3 DNA: TGTGCCAGCAGATACGGGACAGCGGACACCGGGGAGCTGTTTTTT
V gene: TRBV18; clone size: NA; D gene: NA; J gene: TRBJ1-3; CDR3 protein: CASSPGHSGNTIYF; CDR3 DNA: TGTGCCAGCTCACCGGGACACTCTGGAAACACCATATATTTT
V gene: TRBV9; clone size: NA; D gene: TRBD1; J gene: TRBJ2-1; CDR3 protein: CASSLSTGGAVQFF; CDR3 DNA: TGTGCCAGCAGCCTAAGTACAGGGGGCGCGGTACAGTTCTTC
V gene: TRBV7-2; clone size: NA; D gene: NA; J gene: TRBJ2-6; CDR3 protein: CASSLVLGASSGANVLTF; CDR3 DNA: TGTGCCAGCAGCTTAGTTCTAGGCGCTAGCTCTGGGGCCAACGTCCTGACTTTC
V gene: TRBV7-7; clone size: NA; D gene: NA; J gene: TRBJ2-1; CDR3 protein: CASSLGVASYNEQFF; CDR3 DNA: TGTGCTAGCAGCTTAGGGGTTGCCTCCTACAATGAGCAGTTCTTC
V gene: TRBV7-3; clone size: NA; D gene: TRBD2; J gene: TRBJ2-1; CDR3 protein: CASSTQAGDGEQFF; CDR3 DNA: TGTGCCAGCAGCACCCAAGCGGGAGACGGTGAGCAGTTCTTC
V gene: TRBV5-8; clone size: NA; D gene: NA; J gene: TRBJ2-2; CDR3 protein: CASSFSDLNTGELFF; CDR3 DNA: TGTGCCAGCAGCTTCTCGGACCTGAACACCGGGGAGCTGTTTTTT
V gene: TRBV28; clone size: NA; D gene: NA; J gene: TRBJ1-5; CDR3 protein: CASCWGRFLPQHF; CDR3 DNA: TGTGCCAGCTGCTGGGGGAGGTTTCTGCCCCAGCATTTT
V gene: TRBV5-1; clone size: NA; D gene: NA; J gene: TRBJ2-7; CDR3 protein: CASREGQLRYYEQYF; CDR3 DNA: TGCGCCAGCAGGGAGGGACAGCTGAGATACTACGAGCAGTACTTC
V gene: TRBV5-6; clone size: few; D gene: TRBD2; J gene: TRBJ2-1; CDR3 protein: CASSKRDYNEQFF; CDR3 DNA: TGTGCCAGCAGCAAGCGGGACTACAATGAGCAGTTCTTC
V gene: TRBV10-3; clone size: NA; D gene: TRBD1; J gene: TRBJ2-6; CDR3 protein: CAISEGTAGGANVLTF; CDR3 DNA: TGTGCCATCAGTGAAGGGACAGCTGGAGGGGCCAACGTCCTGACTTTC